One sample yielded the 27 T cell receptor beta chains listed below, sequenced in a study of shared clonotypes between healthy human individuals (dated by TCRdb to the early 2020s). The method behind the library was the immunoSEQ multiplex PCR assay. This is the immuneACCESS table as TCRdb keeps it, with only in-frame sequences that have V and J called. A part of the clones is gone; compared with another copy, unresolved V genes explain less than half, and the rest is unexplained. The sample records fewer than 150,000 clones, about 70% of which are singletons. In total, the top ten clones hold approximately 25% of the sample. The sequenced sample consisted of memory CD8+ T cells sorted from blood. The cell subset or site tag for this specimen amounts to: CD45RO+ cells pooled with CCR7-negative TemRA cells. Receptor source: a woman aged 25 to 45 in good health.

The rearrangement uses TRBV5-1 and TRBJ2-7; TRBD2 matches at 7 bases. CDR3 length equals 16 residues. CDR1 and CDR2 (germline): SGHRS, YFSETQ. Losses at the gene ends were 4 bases for V and 3 bases for J; bases not matched to a gene: 13. The CDR3, as DNA: TGCGCCAGCAGCGGGGCCCGGGGGACTACCGACTACGAGCAGTACTTC. Protein sequence: CASSGARGTTDYEQYF.

This chain connects TRBV5-8 to TRBJ2-7; D gene unclear. V lost 4 bases to trimming and J lost 4 bases, with 15 bases between them. The germline gives CDR1 SGHTS, CDR2 YDEGEE. CDR3 length: 14 residues. The CDR3 region has the DNA TGTGCCAGCAGCATGGATCTTGTTGGGTACGAGCAGTACTTC. This encodes CASSMDLVGYEQYF.

The table lists this clone with a few counts. The CDR3 DNA follows: TGTGCCAGCAGCCAAGGTGGCGGGAGCGGCGCAGATACGCAGTATTTT. Protein product: CASSQGGGSGADTQYF. The chain links TRBV4-2 to TRBJ2-3, with TRBD2 matching over 7 bases. The CDR3 has 16 residues. The V gene end was trimmed by 1 base and the J gene end by 4 bases; junction bases not matched to a gene: 8. CDR1 LGHNA and CDR2 YNFKEQ come from the germline V gene.

The chain joins TRBV28 to TRBJ1-5, with 9 positions matching TRBD1. The CDR3 totals 14 residues. The germline CDR1 and CDR2 sequences are MDHEN and SYDVKM. V dropped 6 bases and J dropped 7; count of bases not matched to a gene: 7. The CDR3 nucleotides are TGTGCCAGCAGGCTGGACAGGGGTAGACAGCCCCAGCATTTT. The encoded protein is CASRLDRGRQPQHF.

The chain is built from TRBV4-1 and TRBJ2-7; no reliable D call. Germline V CDR1 and CDR2: MGHRA, YSYEKL. The V and J ends lost 3 bases and 6 bases respectively, with 21 bases between them. The length of the CDR3 is 16 residues. In nucleotides, the CDR3 is TGCGCCAGCAGCCACGTACCCTGGCCTGATCAGAGCGAGCAGTACTTC. This translates into CASSHVPWPDQSEQYF.

The rearrangement uses TRBV6-6 and TRBJ1-1, with D perhaps matching TRBD1 (5 bases). The V gene's germline CDR1 is MNHNY and CDR2 SVGAGI (reference sequence). Between the trimmed V and J ends, which lost 0 bases and 4 bases, there was a span of 12 bases. The CDR3 sequence is 15 residues long. The CDR3 spells CASSYSMRGGTEAFF. The CDR3, as DNA: TGTGCCAGCAGTTACTCGATGCGGGGGGGCACTGAAGCTTTCTTT.

At least ten counts were recorded for this clone. The chain employs TRBV25-1 and TRBJ2-7, with unresolved D. CDR1 is MGHDK and CDR2 is SYGVNS in the germline V gene. The CDR3 length is 12 residues. Deletions cut 4 bases from V and 5 bases from J, with 9 bases between. The DNA for the CDR3 is TGTGCCAGCAGTGTTGAGCAGAACGAGCAGTACTTC. Its translation: CASSVEQNEQYF.

This clone was recorded a few times. Other DNA sequences in the sample encode the same CDR3. The rearrangement uses TRBV6-1 and TRBJ2-5; D might be TRBD1 (5 bases). Trimming pared 3 bases from V and 2 bases from J, leaving 10 bases between. The CDR3 is 14 amino acids. The germline CDR1 and CDR2 sequences are MNHNS and SASEGT. The CDR3 nucleotides are TGTGCCAGCAGTGAGGGGCCAGGACAAGAGACCCAGTACTTC. Amino acid sequence: CASSEGPGQETQYF.

V usage is TRBV6-4 and J usage is TRBJ2-3, with D perhaps given as TRBD1 or TRBD2 (5 bases each). The CDR3 runs to 14 residues. Per the germline V gene, CDR1 is MRHNA and CDR2 is SNTAGT. Trimming pared 5 bases from V and 2 bases from J, leaving 11 bases between. CDR3 sequence: CASSLRDDTDTQYF. The DNA for the CDR3 is TGTGCCAGCAGTCTCCGGGACGACACAGATACGCAGTATTTT.

The chain combines TRBV25-1 with TRBJ2-7; either TRBD1 or TRBD2 may supply D (6 bases each). Trimming took 2 bases from V and 5 from J, leaving 16 bases between them. Germline loops: CDR1 MGHDK, CDR2 SYGVNS. This CDR3 contains 15 residues. The CDR3 bases are TGTGCCAGCAGTGAAAGAGGGGGGCTGGGAAACGAGCAGTACTTC. Encoded protein: CASSERGGLGNEQYF.

This chain links TRBV28 with TRBJ2-5, with D unresolved. This CDR3 is built from 15 residues. V lost 0 bases and J 4 bases, leaving 12 bases between the germline ends. Germline V lookup: CDR1 MDHEN, CDR2 SYDVKM. CDR3 DNA: TGTGCCAGCAGTTTATGGGGCCAGGTTGGAGAGACCCAGTACTTC. It is translated as CASSLWGQVGETQYF.

This clone was counted between two and nine times. The rearrangement uses TRBV6-1 and TRBJ2-2, with D perhaps TRBD1 (6 bases). CDR3 size: 15 residues. Germline V lookup: CDR1 MNHNS, CDR2 SASEGT. V lost 6 bases and J lost 0, with 11 bases in between. CDR3 DNA sequence: TGTGCCAGCAGCCGACAGGCCACGAACACCGGGGAGCTGTTTTTT. The encoded protein is CASSRQATNTGELFF.

The chain has TRBV9 and TRBJ2-3, with D perhaps matching TRBD1 (7 bases). V was pared by 6 bases and J by 5 bases, with 19 bases between. This CDR3 comprises 15 residues. CDR1 and CDR2 (germline): SGDLS, YYNGEE. CDR3 sequence reads: CASNYGGQPLDTQYF. In DNA, the CDR3 is TGTGCCAGCAACTACGGGGGACAGCCCCTAGATACGCAGTATTTT.

This clone was recorded at least ten times. V usage is TRBV25-1 and J usage is TRBJ1-1, with D perhaps matching TRBD1 (5 bases). Looked up from germline, CDR1 is MGHDK and CDR2 is SYGVNS. The CDR3 runs to 15 residues. The V end lost 3 bases, the J end lost 1 base, and 12 bases lay between the germline ends. This chain's CDR3 is CASSEIQGGNTEAFF. CDR3 nucleotide sequence: TGTGCCAGCAGTGAGATTCAGGGTGGGAACACTGAAGCTTTCTTT.

The chain couples TRBV7-8 to TRBJ2-7; unclear D gene. The CDR3 is 15 amino acids. Germline V gives CDR1 SGHVS, CDR2 FQNEAQ. Trimming took off 1 base at V and 3 bases at J, with 13 bases between the two ends. CDR3 amino acids: CASSLDGASGYEQYF. The CDR3 bases are TGTGCCAGCAGCTTAGACGGCGCCTCCGGCTACGAGCAGTACTTC.

The CDR3 DNA sequence: TGTGCCAGCAGTTTACTCCTGGCCGGTGCCTACGAGCAGTACTTC. Translated: CASSLLLAGAYEQYF. This rearrangement joins TRBV28 to TRBJ2-7, with unresolved D. Germline V lookup: CDR1 MDHEN, CDR2 SYDVKM. V was shortened by 2 bases and J by 2 bases, with 13 bases between the two germline ends. CDR3 length: 15 amino acids.

The CDR3 region has the DNA TGCGCCAGCAGCCACCCGGGCCGGGCTCCAGAACAGCCCCAGCATTTT. Protein sequence: CASSHPGRAPEQPQHF. The chain couples TRBV4-1 to TRBJ1-5, with D unresolved. CDR1 is MGHRA and CDR2 is YSYEKL in the germline V gene. This CDR3 comprises 16 residues. Trimming shortened V by 3 bases and J by 7 bases, and 19 bases separated the two germline ends.

This clone was observed a handful of times. The chain couples TRBV11-3 to TRBJ1-2; 9 bases line up with TRBD1. The CDR3 consists of 13 residues. Germline loops: CDR1 SGHNT, CDR2 YENEEA. Trimming removed 4 bases from V and 4 bases from J; junction bases left unmatched: 1. CDR3 residues: CASSSTGGYGYTF. Written as DNA, the CDR3 is TGTGCCAGCAGCTCGACAGGGGGCTATGGCTACACCTTC. Drawing the rest from reference TRBV11-3 and TRBJ1-2, the complete variable domain is EAGVVQSPRYKIIEKKQPVAFWCNPISGHNTLYWYLQNLGQGPELLIRYENEEAVDDSQLPKDRFSAERLKGVDSTLKIQPAELGDSAVYLCASSSTGGYGYTFGSGTRLTVV.

This clone occurred many times. The chain employs TRBV6-4 and TRBJ2-1; 11 bases map to TRBD2. The CDR3 has 15 amino acids. The germline V gene has CDR1 MRHNA and CDR2 SNTAGT. V dropped 5 bases and J dropped 8; count of bases not matched to a gene: 8. In nucleotides, the CDR3 is TGTGCCAGCAGTCCAACTAGCGGGAGCACCGATGAGCAGTTCTTC. Translation: CASSPTSGSTDEQFF.

The CDR3 loop reads CASSFWGVGEGIQYF. DNA for the CDR3: TGTGCCAGCAGCTTCTGGGGTGTTGGCGAGGGCATTCAGTACTTC. The chain has TRBV11-2 and TRBJ2-4, with D possibly TRBD2 on 5 matching bases. The V end lost 3 bases, the J end lost 9 bases, and 18 bases lay between the germline ends. In germline, CDR1 is SGHAT, CDR2 FQNNGV. The CDR3 totals 15 residues.

For the CDR3, the DNA is TGCGCCAGCAGCTTGGAGAGGGCTAGCACAGATACGCAGTATTTT. Its protein is CASSLERASTDTQYF. The chain carries TRBV5-1 and TRBJ2-3; D perhaps matches TRBD2 (5 bases). Germline CDR1 and CDR2: SGHRS and YFSETQ. This CDR3 has 15 amino acids. V was trimmed by 0 bases and J by 0 bases, leaving 8 bases between them. Combining the CDR3 with reference TRBV5-1 and TRBJ2-3 gives the whole variable domain KAGVTQTPRYLIKTRGQQVTLSCSPISGHRSVSWYQQTPGQGLQFLFEYFSETQRNKGNFPGRFSGRQFSNSRSEMNVSTLELGDSALYLCASSLERASTDTQYFGPGTRLTVL.

The CDR3 protein is CASKGSYEQYF. DNA for the CDR3: TGTGCCAGCAAAGGGTCCTACGAGCAGTACTTC. The chain has TRBV11-2 and TRBJ2-7; D gene uncertain. The CDR3 length is 11 residues. CDR1 SGHAT and CDR2 FQNNGV come from the germline V gene. Deletions cut 7 bases from V and 1 base from J, with 5 bases between.

In its sample, this clone was seen once. The rearrangement uses TRBV29-1 and TRBJ2-7; the match to TRBD2 covers 7 bases. The CDR3 has 14 residues. CDR1 and CDR2 (germline): SQVTM, ANQGSEA. Trimming at V came to 7 bases and at J to 7 bases, leaving 16 bases not matched to a gene. The CDR3 coding sequence is TGCAGCGCACAAATAGCGGGCAGGGTTTGGGAGCAGTACTTC. It translates to CSAQIAGRVWEQYF.

The chain links TRBV13 to TRBJ2-7, with a tentative D call TRBD1 (6 bases). The CDR3 is 12 amino acids. Germline V gene data show CDR1 as PRHDT and CDR2 as FYEKMQ (reference sequence). With 5 bases removed from V and 4 bases from J, the gap between germline ends came to 9 bases. The CDR3 reads CASSRTGYEQYF. CDR3 in DNA: TGTGCCAGCAGCCGTACAGGGTACGAGCAGTACTTC. The entire variable domain, with the rest obtained from reference TRBV13 and TRBJ2-7, is as follows: AAGVIQSPRHLIKEKRETATLKCYPIPRHDTVYWYQQGPGQDPQFLISFYEKMQSDKGSIPDRFSAQQFSDYHSELNMSSLELGDSALYFCASSRTGYEQYFGPGTRLTVT.

The V call is TRBV7-2, the J call TRBJ1-5; D gene ambiguous. The CDR3 extends over 13 amino acids. Germline CDR1 SGHTA, CDR2 FQGNSA. V lost 5 bases and J 4 bases, leaving 9 bases between the germline ends. The CDR3 spells CASSPQNNQPQHF. CDR3 nucleotides: TGTGCCAGCAGCCCCCAGAATAATCAGCCCCAGCATTTT.

V gene TRBV20-1 combines with J gene TRBJ1-2; D remains ambiguous. Germline assignment: CDR1 DFQATT and CDR2 SNEGSKA (reference sequence). V lost 5 bases and J 8 bases, leaving 12 bases between the germline ends. The CDR3 runs 11 residues. The CDR3 region has the DNA TGCAGTGCTGGACGGTTTCTCGGCTACACCTTC. It yields the protein CSAGRFLGYTF.

The rearrangement joins TRBV19 to TRBJ2-3; a possible D gene is TRBD1 (5 bases). Trimming removed 5 bases from V and 4 bases from J, with 13 bases in between. The CDR3 is made up of 14 amino acids. From germline, CDR1 is LNHDA and CDR2 SQIVND (reference sequence). CDR3 sequence: CASSYRQGADTQYF. CDR3 in DNA: TGTGCCAGTAGTTACCGGCAGGGTGCAGATACGCAGTATTTT.